Detailed here is one TCR beta chain. What it binds is unknown. The germline V gene has CDR1 LNHNV and CDR2 YYDKDF (reference sequence). Trimming removed 3 bases from V and 5 bases from J, with 19 bases in between. This CDR3 has 16 amino acids. The data were taken from a study of OX40 agonist ivuxolimab in advanced cancers. Study-wide context: Participants, 82.7% male, averaged 60 years of age, ranging from 23 to 79. Study-wide points: Several nonresponders also turned out to have low normalized T-cell clonal expansion. Partial responders dosed at 0.1-3.0 mg/kg displayed clonal expansion ranking among the lowest. CD4+ and CD8+ blood T cells expanded clonally by week 6 at 0.1 to 3.0 mg/kg.

The assay was immunoSEQ multiplex PCR, and TCRdb's table has in-frame clones only and misses some. The table has 60,000 to 80,000 clones, approximately 80% seen once. The source of this sequence is an adult with an advanced solid tumor such as melanoma, head and neck, liver or kidney cancer. Material: CD4+ or CD8+ T cells sorted from blood, obtained in a trial of the OX40 agonist ivuxolimab. The genes are TRBV15 and TRBJ2-5; perhaps TRBD1 as D (5 bases). The CDR3 region is CATSSPWGRESETQYF. In nucleotides, the CDR3 is TGTGCCACCAGCAGCCCGTGGGGCAGGGAAAGCGAGACCCAGTACTTC.